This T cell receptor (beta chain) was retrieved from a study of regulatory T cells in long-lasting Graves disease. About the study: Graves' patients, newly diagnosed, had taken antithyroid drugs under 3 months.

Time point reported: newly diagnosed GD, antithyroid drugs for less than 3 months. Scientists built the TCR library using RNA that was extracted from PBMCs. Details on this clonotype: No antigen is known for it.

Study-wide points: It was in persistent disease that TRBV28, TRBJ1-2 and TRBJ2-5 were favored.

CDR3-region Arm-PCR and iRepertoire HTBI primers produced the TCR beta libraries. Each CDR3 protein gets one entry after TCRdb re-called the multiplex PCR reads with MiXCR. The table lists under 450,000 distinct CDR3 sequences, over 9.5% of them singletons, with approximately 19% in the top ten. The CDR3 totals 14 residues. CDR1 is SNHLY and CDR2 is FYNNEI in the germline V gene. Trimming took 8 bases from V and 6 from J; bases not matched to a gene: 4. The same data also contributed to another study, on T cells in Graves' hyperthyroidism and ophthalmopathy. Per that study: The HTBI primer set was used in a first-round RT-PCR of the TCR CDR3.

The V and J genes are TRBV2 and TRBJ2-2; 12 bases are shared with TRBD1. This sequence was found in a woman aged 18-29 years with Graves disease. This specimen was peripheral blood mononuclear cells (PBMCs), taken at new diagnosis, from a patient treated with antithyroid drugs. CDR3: CASWDRGLAGELFF. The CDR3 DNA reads TGTGCCAGCTGGGACAGGGGGCTAGCCGGGGAGCTGTTTTTT.